The rows below give T cell receptor beta chains drawn from one sample of a study of neoadjuvant nivolumab and ipilimumab in lung cancer. Profiling relied on immunoSEQ multiplex PCR, and the TCRdb table lists in-frame clones only, not all of them. Here the sample spans 45,000 to 55,000 clones, more than 85% being singletons. Sequenced here: blood, sampled before neoadjuvant nivolumab, alone or with ipilimumab. The receptor source for this set is an adult with non-small cell lung cancer. Some clones in this sample may be carry-over from other donors' samples. Both conserved end residues are part of each CDR3. Each record gives: clone size, V gene, CDR3 protein. A clone size is listed for some rows: how often the clone was seen (once, few, many), or a class if it is expanded.

size: once
V: TRBV5-1
CDR3: CASSLAPGVVYNEQFF

size: once
V: TRBV6-5
CDR3: CASLASGYNEQFF

size: NA
V: TRBV6-5
CDR3: CASLGTNQETQYF

size: NA
V: TRBV27
CDR3: CASSQREATGELFF

size: NA
V: TRBV25-1
CDR3: CASSESFGGRAFF

size: NA
V: TRBV5-1
CDR3: CASSLVGRGADTQYF

size: NA
V: TRBV5-4
CDR3: CASSLPHNEKLFF

size: NA
V: TRBV25-1
CDR3: CASRPGRNSGNTIYF

size: once
V: TRBV18
CDR3: CASSRSVPSSYNEQFF

size: NA
V: TRBV4-1
CDR3: CASSPGQGITYEQYF

size: NA
V: TRBV29-1
CDR3: CSVGGLKAFF

size: NA
V: TRBV5-4
CDR3: CASSLGSNQPQHF

size: NA
V: TRBV7-2
CDR3: CASSYGGYGELFF

size: NA
V: TRBV6-5
CDR3: CASSRGGNQPQHF

size: NA
V: TRBV30
CDR3: CAWSPGLSTDTQYF

size: NA
V: TRBV11-2
CDR3: CASSLVAGETQYF